The 32 T cell receptor beta chains reported below all come from one sample, sequenced in a study of shared clonotypes between healthy human individuals. Profiling relied on immunoSEQ multiplex PCR, and the TCRdb table lists in-frame clones only, not all of them. Counted here are roughly 810,000 clones, roughly 96% occurring once; the ten biggest clones make up less than 0.25%. CD45RO negativity and positive selection for CCR7 defined naive CD8 cells, a population that excluded terminally differentiated effector memory CD45RA+ cells. Sequencing was done on a sample of naive CD8+ T cells sorted from blood. The receptors shown here come from a man aged 25 to 40 in good health.

The chain joins TRBV7-3 to TRBJ2-1, with D hard to call. Trimming took 3 bases from V and 4 from J, leaving 10 bases between them. The CDR3 extends over 14 amino acids. Germline values: CDR1 SGHTA, CDR2 FQGTGA. DNA of the CDR3: TGTGCCAGCAGCTTCTACCCCGATTACAATGAGCAGTTCTTC. As protein: CASSFYPDYNEQFF.

This chain connects TRBV7-9 to TRBJ2-7; D gene unclear. The germline gives CDR1 SEHNR, CDR2 FQNEAQ (reference sequence). The V and J ends lost 1 base and 7 bases respectively, with 8 bases between them. This CDR3 is 12 amino acids long. CDR3 in amino acids: CASSLDVWEQYF. In DNA form, the CDR3 reads TGTGCCAGCAGCTTAGATGTGTGGGAGCAGTACTTC.

The chain uses TRBV29-1 and TRBJ2-2; D unresolved. V lost 3 bases and J lost 0, with 8 bases in between. The germline gives CDR1 SQVTM, CDR2 ANQGSEA. The CDR3 is 14 amino acids. The CDR3 nucleotides read TGCAGCGTTGAGGGCAGATCGAACACCGGGGAGCTGTTTTTT. Translation: CSVEGRSNTGELFF.

This clone showed up just once. The V call is TRBV27, the J call TRBJ2-3; TRBD2 aligns across 12 bases. The CDR3 has 15 amino acids. Germline assignment: CDR1 MNHEY and CDR2 SMNVEV (reference sequence). J lost 6 bases, V lost 7 bases, and 8 bases had no gene match. The CDR3 sequence: CASTDRTSGTDTQYF. The CDR3, as DNA: TGTGCCAGCACCGATCGGACTAGCGGGACCGATACGCAGTATTTT.

This clone was seen once. The CDR3 reads CASSLVDGPTETQYF. The CDR3, as DNA: TGTGCCAGCAGCTTAGTCGACGGACCTACTGAGACCCAGTACTTC. J is TRBJ2-5 and V is TRBV11-3; D uncertain. The CDR3 contains 15 residues. The V gene lost 1 base and the J gene lost 5 bases, with 14 bases spanning the gap. CDR1 is SGHNT, CDR2 YENEEA, per germline. The complete variable domain, with remaining parts taken from reference TRBV11-3 and TRBJ2-5, reads EAGVVQSPRYKIIEKKQPVAFWCNPISGHNTLYWYLQNLGQGPELLIRYENEEAVDDSQLPKDRFSAERLKGVDSTLKIQPAELGDSAVYLCASSLVDGPTETQYFGPGTRLLVL.

This chain uses TRBV27 with TRBJ2-2; the D call may be TRBD1 or TRBD2 (5 bases each). Germline V CDR1 and CDR2: MNHEY, SMNVEV (reference sequence). V lost 6 bases, J lost 6 bases, and 11 bases lay in between. This CDR3 spans 13 amino acids. The CDR3 coding sequence is TGTGCCAGCAGGAACCTGGGGGCCGGGGAGCTGTTTTTT. Translation gives CASRNLGAGELFF.

This chain joins TRBV6-5 and TRBJ2-7; D perhaps matches TRBD2 (6 bases). The CDR3 has 16 amino acids. Deletions cut 2 bases from V and 6 bases from J, with 20 bases between. Germline V gene data show CDR1 as MNHEY and CDR2 as SVGAGI. In DNA form, the CDR3 reads TGTGCCAGCAGTTACGAATACACTGCGACTAGTCGCGAGCAGTACTTC. Its translation: CASSYEYTATSREQYF.

The gene calls are TRBV7-8 and TRBJ1-2, with 7 bases aligning to TRBD1. CDR3 length equals 12 residues. The J segment lost 7 bases and the V segment lost 5 bases, leaving 4 bases of the junction unmatched. The V gene's germline CDR1 is SGHVS and CDR2 FQNEAQ. The CDR3 bases are TGTGCCAGCAGCACGACAGGGTTTGGCTACACCTTC. Amino acids: CASSTTGFGYTF.

The rearrangement joins TRBV10-2 to TRBJ2-5; D is possibly TRBD1 or TRBD2 (5 bases each). The CDR3 contains 14 residues. V lost 6 bases and J lost 5, with 16 bases in between. Germline CDR1 WSHSY, CDR2 SAAADI. The CDR3 loop is CASRVFSGSETQYF. DNA of the CDR3: TGCGCCAGCAGAGTCTTTTCAGGGAGTGAGACCCAGTACTTC.

The chain couples TRBV7-9 to TRBJ2-1; the match to TRBD2 covers 12 bases. The germline CDR1 and CDR2 sequences are SEHNR and FQNEAQ (reference sequence). The CDR3 contains 18 residues. V dropped 5 bases and J dropped 7; count of bases not matched to a gene: 15. CDR3 DNA: TGTGCCAGCAGCCCCTGGACTAGCGGGATGGTTAATGGAAATGAGCAGTTCTTC. Protein product: CASSPWTSGMVNGNEQFF. The full variable domain, in which reference TRBV7-9 and TRBJ2-1 provide the parts outside the CDR3, is DTGVSQNPRHKITKRGQNVTFRCDPISEHNRLYWYRQTLGQGPEFLTYFQNEAQLEKSRLLSDRFSAERPKGSFSTLEIQRTEQGDSAMYLCASSPWTSGMVNGNEQFFGPGTRLTVL.

In its sample, this clone was seen once. The chain uses TRBV6-5 and TRBJ2-5; no clear D gene. Germline CDR1 is MNHEY and CDR2 is SVGAGI. Trimming took 0 bases from V and 2 from J, leaving 7 bases between them. This CDR3 spans 14 amino acids. DNA of the CDR3: TGTGCCAGCAGTTACTCCTCAACTCAAGAGACCCAGTACTTC. Translating it yields CASSYSSTQETQYF.

The chain joins TRBV7-6 to TRBJ2-3; maybe TRBD2 (5 bases). The V end was cut by 2 bases, the J end by 2 bases, with 14 bases between. Germline values: CDR1 SGHVS, CDR2 FNYEAQ. The CDR3 is 16 residues long. Here the CDR3 reads CASSLRTRSFTDTQYF. Written as DNA, the CDR3 is TGTGCCAGCAGCTTAAGGACTCGATCATTCACAGATACGCAGTATTTT.

The CDR3 reads CATSSLGLGQETQYF. The CDR3 DNA reads TGTGCCACCAGCAGCCTGGGACTAGGACAAGAGACCCAGTACTTC. V gene TRBV15 combines with J gene TRBJ2-5; 8 bases map to TRBD2. The germline gives CDR1 LNHNV, CDR2 YYDKDF (reference sequence). Trimming took 3 bases from V and 2 from J; bases not matched to a gene: 5. The CDR3 has 15 amino acids.

The CDR3 spells CASSPVGQPYEQYF. CDR3 sequence (DNA): TGTGCCAGCTCACCGGTGGGGCAGCCCTACGAGCAGTACTTC. This chain joins TRBV18 and TRBJ2-7, with D possibly matching TRBD1 (5 bases). CDR1 KGHSH and CDR2 LQKENI come from the germline V gene. V was clipped by 3 bases and J by 2 bases, with 11 bases between them. The CDR3 consists of 14 residues. The whole variable domain, remainder taken from reference TRBV18 and TRBJ2-7, is NAGVMQNPRHLVRRRGQEARLRCSPMKGHSHVYWYRQLPEEGLKFMVYLQKENIIDESGMPKERFSAEFPKEGPSILRIQQVVRGDSAAYFCASSPVGQPYEQYFGPGTRLTVT.

This clone was seen once. The V call is TRBV30, the J call TRBJ2-7; 10 nucleotides match TRBD2. Germline V CDR1 and CDR2: GTSNPN, SVGIG (reference sequence). V dropped 2 bases and J dropped 0; count of bases not matched to a gene: 1. The CDR3 has 14 residues. CDR3 sequence reads: CAWSSSGSSYEQYF. CDR3 coding DNA: TGTGCCTGGAGTTCTAGCGGGAGCTCCTACGAGCAGTACTTC.

The chain employs TRBV7-6 and TRBJ2-7; D is unclear. CDR1 SGHVS and CDR2 FNYEAQ come from the germline V gene. Between the trimmed V and J ends, which lost 0 bases and 2 bases, there was a span of 8 bases. This CDR3 has 14 amino acids. Here the CDR3 DNA reads TGTGCCAGCAGCTTAGCCGGGTTAGCCTACGAGCAGTACTTC. Translated: CASSLAGLAYEQYF.

V is TRBV27 and J is TRBJ1-2; D remains ambiguous. Germline V gene sequence: CDR1 MNHEY, CDR2 SMNVEV (reference sequence). The V end lost 3 bases, the J end lost 6 bases, and 14 bases lay between the germline ends. The CDR3 spans 14 residues. DNA of the CDR3: TGTGCCAGCAGTTTGGGTAGAGGGCGGCATGGCTACACCTTC. The encoded protein is CASSLGRGRHGYTF.

V and J are TRBV13 and TRBJ1-2; a possible D gene is TRBD1 (5 bases). Trimming cost V 0 bases and J 6 bases, with 17 bases left between them. The CDR3 covers 16 residues. Per the germline V gene, CDR1 is PRHDT and CDR2 is FYEKMQ (reference sequence). The CDR3 here is CASSLGGPRFDNGYTF. DNA for the CDR3: TGTGCCAGCAGCTTAGGGGGACCTCGTTTCGACAATGGCTACACCTTC.

The CDR3: CASSRSQTEGQPQHF. DNA for the CDR3: TGTGCCAGCAGCAGATCGCAAACGGAGGGGCAGCCCCAGCATTTT. V usage is TRBV7-9 and J usage is TRBJ1-5; tentatively, D is TRBD1 (5 bases). The V end was cut by 5 bases, the J end by 7 bases, with 18 bases between. Germline V gene data show CDR1 as SEHNR and CDR2 as FQNEAQ (reference sequence). This CDR3 has 15 amino acids. Together with reference TRBV7-9 and TRBJ1-5, the CDR3 gives the full variable domain: DTGVSQNPRHKITKRGQNVTFRCDPISEHNRLYWYRQTLGQGPEFLTYFQNEAQLEKSRLLSDRFSAERPKGSFSTLEIQRTEQGDSAMYLCASSRSQTEGQPQHFGDGTRLSIL.

Turning to this clone: Other DNA sequences in this sample translate to the same CDR3. The gene calls are TRBV9 and TRBJ2-3; 10 nucleotides agree with TRBD2. The CDR3 totals 15 residues. Germline CDR1 and CDR2: SGDLS and YYNGEE. J gave up 2 bases and V 3 bases, and 3 bases lay outside the gene matches. The CDR3 DNA follows: TGTGCCAGCAGCGAAGGACTAGCGGACACAGATACGCAGTATTTT. This encodes CASSEGLADTDTQYF.

The V and J genes are TRBV28 and TRBJ2-7; D is perhaps TRBD1 or TRBD2 (5 bases each). The germline V gene encodes CDR1 MDHEN and CDR2 SYDVKM. The V and J ends lost 5 bases and 4 bases respectively, with 21 bases between them. The CDR3 loop spans 16 amino acids. CDR3 sequence reads: CASSPPGTLGGYEQYF. As DNA, the CDR3 is TGTGCCAGCAGTCCCCCGGGGACCCTAGGCGGTTACGAGCAGTACTTC.

V is TRBV10-2 and J is TRBJ1-2; no definite D call. Germline CDR1 is WSHSY and CDR2 is SAAADI. The CDR3 length is 13 residues. The V and J ends lost 4 bases and 6 bases respectively, with 12 bases between them. CDR3 sequence: CASSVRVGDGYTF. The CDR3 DNA is TGCGCCAGCAGTGTTAGGGTCGGGGATGGCTACACCTTC.

This chain links TRBV5-6 with TRBJ1-1; 10 bases map to TRBD1. The J segment lost 6 bases and the V segment lost 0 bases, leaving 5 bases of the junction unmatched. The CDR3 is 15 amino acids. In germline, CDR1 is SGHDT, CDR2 YYEEEE. The DNA for the CDR3 is TGTGCCAGCAGCTTGGTCGGGACAGGGGCTCCTGAAGCTTTCTTT. The encoded protein is CASSLVGTGAPEAFF.

This chain joins TRBV28 and TRBJ2-3; D is possibly TRBD2 (5 bases). Germline lookup yields CDR1 MDHEN and CDR2 SYDVKM. Trimming shortened V by 3 bases and J by 0 bases, and 10 bases separated the two germline ends. The CDR3 sequence is 15 residues long. CDR3 protein: CASSFPLDSTDTQYF. The DNA for the CDR3 is TGTGCCAGCAGTTTTCCACTAGATAGCACAGATACGCAGTATTTT.

A remark on this clone: This sample also contains other DNA sequences that code for the same CDR3. The chain joins TRBV7-9 to TRBJ2-1; the D is unclear. The V end was cut by 5 bases, the J end by 7 bases, with 12 bases between. Germline CDR1 is SEHNR and CDR2 is FQNEAQ (reference sequence). The CDR3 consists of 13 residues. The CDR3 sequence: CASSRPGGNEQFF. CDR3 sequence (DNA): TGTGCCAGCAGCAGGCCGGGTGGGAATGAGCAGTTCTTC.

This clone was observed a handful of times. V gene TRBV4-1 combines with J gene TRBJ1-1; D unclear. The CDR3 has 13 residues. The germline gives CDR1 MGHRA, CDR2 YSYEKL. Trimming cost V 1 base and J 5 bases, with 8 bases left between them. DNA for the CDR3: TGCGCCAGCAGCCAAGTATCGGCTACTGAAGCTTTCTTT. Translation gives CASSQVSATEAFF.

CDR3 bases: TGTGCCAGCAGCTCTGGTCGGGGCTCTGGGGCCAACGTCCTGACTTTC. Its translation is CASSSGRGSGANVLTF. This chain uses TRBV7-8 with TRBJ2-6; maybe TRBD2 (5 bases). The V gene lost 4 bases and the J gene lost 0 bases, with 10 bases spanning the gap. The CDR3 is made up of 16 amino acids. Per germline, CDR1 SGHVS and CDR2 FQNEAQ.

This sequence joins TRBV11-1 and TRBJ1-2, with D uncertain. V was cut by 3 bases and J by 8 bases, with 13 bases left in between. The V gene's germline CDR1 is SGHAT and CDR2 FQDESV (reference sequence). The CDR3 loop spans 13 amino acids. The CDR3 region has the DNA TGTGCCAGCAGCTTTATCGCGGCTAGGGGCTACACCTTC. It codes for CASSFIAARGYTF.

The chain has TRBV7-6 and TRBJ1-1; 9 nucleotides match TRBD1. The CDR3 is 16 residues long. The germline V gene has CDR1 SGHVS and CDR2 FNYEAQ. The J segment lost 4 bases and the V segment lost 0 bases, leaving 6 bases of the junction unmatched. The chain's CDR3 is CASSLALGTGITEAFF. Written as DNA, the CDR3 is TGTGCCAGCAGCTTAGCGTTGGGGACAGGGATCACTGAAGCTTTCTTT.

The DNA of the CDR3 is TGTGCCAGCAGCTTAGGCGGGGGACGGCCCGGGGAGCTGTTTTTT. Protein product: CASSLGGGRPGELFF. The genes are TRBV7-6 and TRBJ2-2; 7 nucleotides agree with TRBD2. CDR1 SGHVS and CDR2 FNYEAQ come from the germline V gene. V lost 1 base, J lost 6 bases, and 5 bases stayed unmatched. There are 15 residues in the CDR3.

The chain combines TRBV4-3 with TRBJ1-1; no definite D call. Germline loops: CDR1 LGHNA, CDR2 YSLEER. The CDR3 is made up of 15 amino acids. Trimming pared 5 bases from V and 1 base from J, leaving 14 bases between. In DNA, the CDR3 is TGCGCCAGCAGCGTTGATCGAAGTTGGAACACTGAAGCTTTCTTT. Amino acid sequence: CASSVDRSWNTEAFF.

The chain links TRBV27 to TRBJ1-1; TRBD1 is a possible D gene (5 bases). The CDR3 has 13 amino acids. V was pared by 4 bases and J by 7 bases, with 13 bases between. Germline lookup yields CDR1 MNHEY and CDR2 SMNVEV (reference sequence). The CDR3 DNA follows: TGTGCCAGCAGTTCGCCGACAGTTTTTGAAGCTTTCTTT. As protein: CASSSPTVFEAFF.